The clone carrying this TCR beta chain showed up just once. Its antigen is not known. The data were obtained in a study of shared clonotypes between healthy human individuals. As defined, naive CD8 cells were CD45RO-negative and positively selected for CCR7, with terminally differentiated effector memory CD45RA+ cells excluded. This CDR3 comprises 16 residues. General observations from the study: Represented genetic and exposure-history diversity was restricted by having few donors. Non-shared clonotypes had lower generation probabilities than those shared by all four donors.

Sequencing used immunoSEQ multiplex PCR; TCRdb keeps in-frame clones, though not all of them. This table holds roughly 2.1 million clones, approximately 94% found once. The receptor's source is a man between 18 and 35 years old in good health. Some clones in this sample may be carry-over from other donors' samples. The sample was naive CD8+ T cells from PBMCs. This chain joins TRBV21-1 and TRBJ2-7; the DNA was not used to check the table's D call, TRBD2. TRBV21-1 is labeled a pseudogene. CDR3 residues: CASSLFLPRGQRGQYF. The CDR3 DNA follows: TGTGCCAGCAGCCTATTTCTTCCCCGGGGGCAGCGGGGGCAGTACTTC.